This TCR beta chain stems from a study of blood T cell repertoires in COVID-19. Study overall: Researchers got acute and convalescent COVID-19 samples from the United States, Italy and Spain. T cells, B-cell-depleted T cells, or PBMCs provided the cDNA or gDNA that served as material.

In the authors' workflow: For nucleated cells, counts were estimated from reference gene primer amplification. Clones were read by immunoSEQ multiplex PCR, and TCRdb kept only the in-frame ones, dropping some. V, J and clone size derive from that table, while D and trimming were established from the DNA sequence. Of over 250,000 clones in the sample, approximately 88% are singletons; the top ten hold roughly 2.2%. This clone was observed a few times. Trimming cost V 4 bases and J 7 bases, with 11 bases left between them. This CDR3 contains 12 residues. Germline assignment: CDR1 ENHRY and CDR2 SYGVKD. This TCR was sampled from a man aged 45-60 years with acute or convalescent COVID-19. Sample: peripheral blood. The chain carries TRBV10-3 and TRBJ2-7, with D uncertain. The CDR3 DNA reads as TGTGCCATCAGTGGACTCGGTGGGGAGCAGTACTTC. This codes for CAISGLGGEQYF.